The T cell receptor beta chain described here comes from a study of blood T cell repertoires in COVID-19. About the study: COVID-19 samples from acute and convalescent phases originated in the United States, Italy and Spain. PBMCs, B-cell-depleted T cells, or T cells were the source of the cDNA or gDNA that made up the material.

Authors' methods: The assay estimated nucleated cells by amplifying reference gene primers. Sequencing was performed with immunoSEQ multiplex PCR; in TCRdb, only in-frame clones are kept and a portion is missing. Clonal size and the V and J genes are those of that table, whereas D and trimming came from the DNA. This repertoire shows about 200,000 clones, 85% to 95% found once; its top ten account for roughly 0.7%. V shed 4 bases and J 1 base; nucleotides not matched to a gene: 7. The length of the CDR3 is 15 residues. Germline V gene lookup returns CDR1 SGDLS and CDR2 YYNGEE. The Seattle patients joined while their infection was active and were tracked longitudinally afterward.

The J gene is TRBJ1-1, the V gene TRBV9; 7 nucleotides match TRBD1. This receptor was obtained from a young man with COVID-19, enrolled during active disease. The sample was peripheral blood. CDR3 nucleotide sequence: TGTGCCAGCAGCCGGTCCCGGGACAGGAACACTGAAGCTTTCTTT. This encodes CASSRSRDRNTEAFF.